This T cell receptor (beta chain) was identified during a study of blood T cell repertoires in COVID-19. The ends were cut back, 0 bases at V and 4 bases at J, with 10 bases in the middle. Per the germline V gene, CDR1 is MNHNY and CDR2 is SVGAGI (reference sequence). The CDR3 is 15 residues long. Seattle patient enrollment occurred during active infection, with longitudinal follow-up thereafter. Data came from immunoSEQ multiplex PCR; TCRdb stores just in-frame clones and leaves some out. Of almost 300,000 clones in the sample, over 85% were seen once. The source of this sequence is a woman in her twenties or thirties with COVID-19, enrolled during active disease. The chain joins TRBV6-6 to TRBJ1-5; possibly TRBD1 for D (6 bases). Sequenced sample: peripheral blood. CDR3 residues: CASSYSARGNQPQHF. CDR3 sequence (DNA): TGTGCCAGCAGTTACTCGGCCAGGGGAAATCAGCCCCAGCATTTT.